These 18 T cell receptor beta chains were sequenced from one sample in a study of T-cell memory formation after mild COVID-19. TCRdb fed the 5' RACE reads into MiXCR, producing one record per CDR3 protein. The table lists around 310,000 distinct CDR3 sequences, about 20% of them singletons. Sample: PBMCs or a T cell subset sorted from them (not recorded which). The receptors derive from a man in his late teens or twenties who had mild COVID-19 (a few samples of this study predate the infection). Cell type and time point are not known.

In nucleotides, the CDR3 is TGTGCCAGCAGCCCTATGGGAAAGACTAACTATGGCTACACCTTC. This translates into CASSPMGKTNYGYTF. The genes are TRBV7-8 and TRBJ1-2; D call uncertain. The CDR3 runs 15 residues. V gave up 5 bases and J gave up 0 bases, with 13 bases separating them. Germline values: CDR1 SGHVS, CDR2 FQNEAQ.

This clonotype was recorded a few times. The chain uses TRBV11-2 and TRBJ1-1, with D perhaps TRBD1 (6 bases). The CDR3 runs to 16 residues. Germline loops: CDR1 SGHAT, CDR2 FQNNGV. Trimming removed 5 bases from V and 4 bases from J, with 20 bases in between. CDR3 nucleotide sequence: TGTGCCAGCAGCCCCTACCTCCGGGGGGCGGGCACTGAAGCTTTCTTT. Protein: CASSPYLRGAGTEAFF.

This clonotype was seen a handful of times. V and J are TRBV9 and TRBJ2-1; D may be TRBD1 or TRBD2 (7 bases each). The CDR3 covers 15 residues. Trimming removed 2 bases from V and 4 bases from J, with 13 bases in between. Per the germline V gene, CDR1 is SGDLS and CDR2 is YYNGEE. CDR3 region: CASSVRGGSYNEQFF. CDR3 coding DNA: TGTGCCAGCAGCGTCAGGGGGGGCTCTTACAATGAGCAGTTCTTC.

V is TRBV2 and J is TRBJ2-7, with no clear D. The V gene lost 2 bases and the J gene lost 4 bases, with 15 bases spanning the gap. Germline lookup yields CDR1 SNHLY and CDR2 FYNNEI. The CDR3 sequence is 15 residues long. CDR3 residues: CASSEIGTPFYEQYF. As DNA, the CDR3 is TGTGCCAGCAGTGAAATCGGCACTCCGTTTTACGAGCAGTACTTC.

This clonotype was observed at least ten times. V usage is TRBV7-2 and J usage is TRBJ2-7, with D perhaps matching TRBD2 (5 bases). CDR1 and CDR2 (germline): SGHTA, FQGNSA. The length of the CDR3 is 13 residues. The V and J ends lost 1 base and 5 bases respectively, with 9 bases between them. DNA of the CDR3: TGTGCCAGCAGCTTAGAAGCGGAAAACGAGCAGTACGTC. Its protein is CASSLEAENEQYV.

Many counts were recorded for this clonotype. The rearrangement uses TRBV6-5 and TRBJ2-7; 9 nucleotides line up with TRBD1. V lost 2 bases, J lost 5 bases, and 10 bases stayed unmatched. The CDR3 is made up of 16 amino acids. The germline V gene encodes CDR1 MNHEY and CDR2 SVGAGI. The CDR3 nucleotides read TGTGCCAGCAGTTACAACTCGGGGACAGGGATGAACGAGCAGTACTTC. Translating gives CASSYNSGTGMNEQYF.

This clonotype was found many times. V gene TRBV20-1 combines with J gene TRBJ2-3, with TRBD1 matching 8 bases. The CDR3 has 15 amino acids. The germline CDR1 and CDR2 sequences are DFQATT and SNEGSKA (reference sequence). Losses at the gene ends were 4 bases for V and 1 base for J; bases not matched to a gene: 7. The DNA of the CDR3 is TGCAGTGCTAACTCGATGACAGGGGGCACAGATACGCAGTATTTT. Amino acid sequence: CSANSMTGGTDTQYF.

In this sample, this clonotype turned up a few times. The gene calls are TRBV12-3 or TRBV12-4 and TRBJ1-1, with unresolved D. This CDR3 comprises 13 residues. Trimming took 4 bases from V and 3 from J, leaving 9 bases between them. The CDR3 sequence: CASSYTPDTEAFF. The DNA of the CDR3 is TGTGCCAGCAGTTACACCCCGGACACTGAAGCTTTCTTT.

This clonotype appeared a single time. The rearrangement joins TRBV6-5 to TRBJ1-5; D gene ambiguous. V lost 2 bases and J lost 7, with 15 bases in between. The V gene's germline CDR1 is MNHEY and CDR2 SVGAGI. This CDR3 has 15 residues. The CDR3 sequence: CASSYGGSGGQPQHF. CDR3 nucleotide sequence: TGTGCCAGCAGTTACGGCGGCAGTGGAGGCCAGCCCCAGCATTTT.

The genes are TRBV20-1 and TRBJ2-3; 8 bases line up with TRBD1. The J segment lost 0 bases and the V segment lost 7 bases, leaving 3 bases of the junction unmatched. This CDR3 is 13 amino acids long. The germline gives CDR1 DFQATT, CDR2 SNEGSKA (reference sequence). CDR3 sequence: CSVRTGSTDTQYF. The CDR3 region has the DNA TGCAGTGTACGGACAGGGAGCACAGATACGCAGTATTTT.

This clonotype was observed a handful of times. The gene calls are TRBV29-1 and TRBJ2-3; D is tentatively TRBD1 or TRBD2 (7 bases each). Germline assignment: CDR1 SQVTM and CDR2 ANQGSEA. V shed 6 bases and J shed 8 bases, with 15 bases lying between them. The CDR3 loop spans 12 amino acids. This CDR3 is CSVARGGSTQYF. The DNA of the CDR3 is TGCAGCGTCGCCAGGGGGGGCAGTACGCAGTATTTT.

In its sample, this clonotype was seen a few times. The V gene is TRBV12-3 or TRBV12-4, the J gene TRBJ1-1; 7 nucleotides match TRBD1. V lost 8 bases to trimming and J lost 1 base; unmatched junction nucleotides: 4. The CDR3 runs to 13 residues. The CDR3 DNA sequence: TGTGCCAGCTCGGGGACAGCGAACACTGAAGCTTTCTTT. It encodes CASSGTANTEAFF.

The chain is built from TRBV11-2 and TRBJ1-1; TRBD1 might be the D (5 bases). The V gene's germline CDR1 is SGHAT and CDR2 FQNNGV. This CDR3 spans 17 amino acids. Trimming pared 3 bases from V and 2 bases from J, leaving 19 bases between. The CDR3 reads CASSFGGRLTGNTEAFF. The CDR3 DNA follows: TGTGCCAGCAGCTTTGGGGGAAGGTTGACGGGAAACACTGAAGCTTTCTTT.

V usage is TRBV5-1 and J usage is TRBJ2-1, with 7 bases lining up with TRBD2. Unmatched junction bases numbered 9, after V lost 4 bases and J lost 2 bases. This CDR3 region has 16 residues. Germline CDR1 reads SGHRS; CDR2 reads YFSETQ. This chain's CDR3 is CASSPAGVGPYNEQFF. In nucleotides, the CDR3 is TGCGCCAGCAGCCCCGCGGGGGTAGGGCCCTACAATGAGCAGTTCTTC.

At least ten counts were recorded for this clonotype. The chain employs TRBV29-1 and TRBJ2-7; D gene uncertain. CDR1 SQVTM and CDR2 ANQGSEA come from the germline V gene. This CDR3 contains 13 residues. V shed 2 bases and J shed 4 bases, with 12 bases lying between them. The CDR3 loop reads CSVESTTSYEQYF. The CDR3 DNA sequence: TGCAGCGTTGAAAGCACCACGTCGTACGAGCAGTACTTC.

The chain combines TRBV15 with TRBJ2-7; D is uncertain. The V end was cut by 1 base, the J end by 1 base, with 2 bases between. This CDR3 spans 12 amino acids. Germline V gene data show CDR1 as LNHNV and CDR2 as YYDKDF (reference sequence). The CDR3 DNA reads TGTGCCACCAGCAGAGGATCCTACGAGCAGTACTTC. Translation: CATSRGSYEQYF.

The V call is TRBV3-1, the J call TRBJ2-1, with D unclear. V was pared by 2 bases and J by 6 bases, with 8 bases between. The CDR3 is 13 amino acids. The germline gives CDR1 LGHDT, CDR2 YNNKEL (reference sequence). CDR3 nucleotides: TGTGCCAGCAGCCAATCAGGATCCAATGAGCAGTTCTTC. Residues: CASSQSGSNEQFF.

The chain combines TRBV4-3 with TRBJ1-1, with 7 positions matching TRBD1. CDR1 and CDR2 (germline): LGHNA, YSLEER. The trim removed 0 bases at V and 4 bases at J, leaving 2 bases unmatched. CDR3 length equals 14 residues. The DNA for the CDR3 is TGCGCCAGCAGCCAAGAGGAGGGGGCCACTGAAGCTTTCTTT. This encodes CASSQEEGATEAFF.